The 24 T cell receptor beta chains reported below all come from one sample, sequenced in a study of T-cell reconstitution after alpha-beta-depleted transplantation in children. Construction of the TCRbeta library involved unique molecular identifiers. One entry per CDR3 protein results from TCRdb running MiXCR on the PCR reads. The repertoire holds some 590,000 distinct CDR3 sequences, with over 9.5% as singletons. The sequencing here drew on PBMCs from the stem cell graft donor, taken from the stem cell graft. The receptor set was obtained from a human donor who donated a stem cell graft to a child with acute myeloid leukemia.

In this sample, this clonotype turned up many times. The chain joins TRBV4-2 to TRBJ2-1, with 11 bases matching TRBD2. Germline trimming cut 0 bases from V and 9 bases from J; bases unmatched to any gene: 4. The germline V gene encodes CDR1 LGHNA and CDR2 YNFKEQ. This CDR3 has 15 residues. CDR3 residues: CASSQDGTSGGEQFF. CDR3 DNA: TGTGCCAGCAGCCAAGACGGGACTAGCGGTGGTGAGCAGTTCTTC.

The genes are TRBV9 and TRBJ2-5; 8 bases map to TRBD2. The germline CDR1 and CDR2 sequences are SGDLS and YYNGEE. V lost 0 bases, J lost 5 bases, and 6 bases stayed unmatched. The CDR3 consists of 15 residues. The CDR3 nucleotides are TGTGCCAGCAGCGTAGAGAGCGGGAGATGGGAGACCCAGTACTTC. It yields the protein CASSVESGRWETQYF.

A few counts support this clonotype. The J gene is TRBJ2-3, the V gene TRBV3-1; TRBD2 might be the D (5 bases). From germline, CDR1 is LGHDT and CDR2 YNNKEL (reference sequence). V lost 2 bases, J lost 2 bases, and 14 bases lay in between. This CDR3 spans 16 amino acids. The CDR3 DNA reads as TGTGCCAGCAGCCAATCCGTGGGGAGCTACACAGATACGCAGTATTTT. Protein: CASSQSVGSYTDTQYF.

This clonotype was picked up a small number of times. The chain links TRBV29-1 to TRBJ2-3, with 10 positions matching TRBD1. The V gene end was trimmed by 3 bases and the J gene end by 4 bases; junction bases not matched to a gene: 7. The CDR3 covers 15 residues. The germline CDR1 and CDR2 sequences are SQVTM and ANQGSEA. The DNA of the CDR3 is TGCAGCGTTGATCCGGGACAGGGGTTGTCAGATACGCAGTATTTT. Its protein product is CSVDPGQGLSDTQYF.

This clonotype was found a few times. V usage is TRBV29-1 and J usage is TRBJ2-1; D is tentatively TRBD1 or TRBD2 (6 bases each). Trimming stripped 6 bases from V and 7 bases from J, with 13 bases between. Germline V gives CDR1 SQVTM, CDR2 ANQGSEA. The CDR3 is made up of 12 amino acids. CDR3 sequence: CSVRVGGNEQFF. The CDR3 nucleotides read TGCAGCGTCCGCGTAGGGGGGAATGAGCAGTTCTTC.

This clonotype has at least ten counts. This rearrangement joins TRBV12-3 or TRBV12-4 to TRBJ2-5, with 13 nucleotides matching TRBD2. V gave up 6 bases and J gave up 4 bases; unmatched junction bases: 8. This CDR3 region has 16 residues. The CDR3 nucleotides are TGTGCCAGCAGCAGGACTAGCGGGAGTGTAGCAGAGACCCAGTACTTC. Amino acid sequence: CASSRTSGSVAETQYF.

This clonotype was detected a few times. The chain couples TRBV5-1 to TRBJ2-4; 9 bases agree with TRBD1. CDR3 size: 15 residues. The V and J ends lost 4 bases and 7 bases, in that order; junction bases with no gene match: 9. CDR1 SGHRS and CDR2 YFSETQ come from the germline V gene. CDR3 region: CASSGGQGILNIQYF. The CDR3 nucleotides read TGCGCCAGCAGCGGCGGACAGGGGATTTTGAACATTCAGTACTTC.

There are many counts of this clonotype. The V gene is TRBV18, the J gene TRBJ2-5, with a possible D match to TRBD2 (5 bases). The CDR3 length is 12 residues. Germline V CDR1 and CDR2: KGHSH, LQKENI. This chain's CDR3 is CASSPSGETQYF. The CDR3 coding sequence is TGTGCTAGCAGCCCCAGCGGAGAGACCCAGTACTTC.

This clonotype came up a few times. The chain has TRBV10-3 and TRBJ2-3; D not resolved. Trimming cost V 2 bases and J 7 bases, with 7 bases left between them. This CDR3 is 12 amino acids long. Germline V gene data show CDR1 as ENHRY and CDR2 as SYGVKD. The chain's CDR3 is CAISEVANTQYF. CDR3 DNA: TGTGCCATCAGTGAGGTCGCCAATACGCAGTATTTT.

This sequence joins TRBV4-3 and TRBJ2-3, with TRBD2 matching over 9 bases. Germline lookup yields CDR1 LGHNA and CDR2 YSLEER. The CDR3 has 20 amino acids. With 4 bases clipped from V and 2 bases from J, the junction kept 19 bases outside the gene matches. In DNA, the CDR3 is TGCGCCAGCAGCCCACAAGGCCGGGGTAGCGGGAGTGATCCCACAGATACGCAGTATTTT. Its translation is CASSPQGRGSGSDPTDTQYF.

A few counts support this clonotype. The chain recombines TRBV20-1 with TRBJ2-7, with 7 bases fitting TRBD2. The CDR3 is 13 amino acids. Germline V gives CDR1 DFQATT, CDR2 SNEGSKA (reference sequence). The V and J ends lost 6 bases and 3 bases, in that order; junction bases with no gene match: 8. The CDR3 DNA reads as TGCAGTGCACTGAAGCGGGACGGCTACGAGCAGTACTTC. Translation: CSALKRDGYEQYF.

This clonotype was seen repeatedly, ten times or more. The rearrangement uses TRBV25-1 and TRBJ2-3; a possible D gene is TRBD2 (6 bases). There are 13 residues in the CDR3. From germline, CDR1 is MGHDK and CDR2 SYGVNS. The V end was cut by 3 bases, the J end by 3 bases, with 7 bases between. The CDR3 DNA follows: TGTGCCAGCAGTGATGGACTAACAGATACGCAGTATTTT. Amino acids: CASSDGLTDTQYF.

J is TRBJ2-7 and V is TRBV20-1, with TRBD1 identical over 9 bases. This CDR3 region has 15 residues. Trimming at V came to 2 bases and at J to 4 bases, leaving 9 bases not matched to a gene. The germline V gene has CDR1 DFQATT and CDR2 SNEGSKA (reference sequence). The CDR3 region has the DNA TGCAGTGCTAGACCTGCGGACAGGGGCTTGTACGAGCAGTACTTC. Its translation is CSARPADRGLYEQYF.

This clonotype was counted a few times. The chain carries TRBV4-3 and TRBJ2-1; a weak D match, TRBD2 (6 bases). In germline, CDR1 is LGHNA, CDR2 YSLEER. The germline V and J ends were trimmed by 0 bases and 7 bases, with 16 bases remaining between them. This CDR3 region has 16 residues. CDR3 sequence reads: CASSQDLRGLLNEQFF. The CDR3 DNA is TGCGCCAGCAGCCAAGATTTGCGGGGTTTGTTGAATGAGCAGTTCTTC.

This clonotype appeared many times. J is TRBJ1-1 and V is TRBV7-2; no clear D gene. In germline, CDR1 is SGHTA, CDR2 FQGNSA. The CDR3 consists of 13 residues. V lost 5 bases, J lost 7 bases, and 14 bases lay in between. The CDR3 spells CASSTGAGREAFF. The CDR3 DNA reads TGTGCCAGCAGCACGGGCGCTGGGCGTGAAGCTTTCTTT.

This clonotype was found a few times. The gene calls are TRBV6-2 or TRBV6-3 and TRBJ2-6; the match to TRBD1 covers 12 bases. Germline V lookup: CDR1 MNHEY, CDR2 SVGEGT. The CDR3 runs 16 residues. V was pared by 6 bases and J by 4 bases, with 4 bases of the junction left unmatched. CDR3 protein: CASRGQGAKGANVLTF. The CDR3 nucleotides read TGTGCCAGCAGGGGACAGGGGGCGAAAGGGGCCAACGTCCTGACTTTC.

The table lists this clonotype with many counts. The chain uses TRBV7-9 and TRBJ2-5; the D gene is possibly TRBD2 (6 bases). CDR1 is SEHNR and CDR2 is FQNEAQ in the germline V gene (reference sequence). The CDR3 has 14 amino acids. Trimming pared 5 bases from V and 5 bases from J, leaving 15 bases between. CDR3 residues: CASSGQGLSETQYF. DNA for the CDR3: TGTGCCAGCAGCGGGCAGGGACTTTCGGAGACCCAGTACTTC.

This clonotype was seen only a few times. The chain employs TRBV20-1 and TRBJ2-1; 7 positions agree with TRBD2. The ends lost 8 bases at V and 6 bases at J; junction bases unmatched: 13. Germline CDR1 DFQATT, CDR2 SNEGSKA (reference sequence). The CDR3 runs to 14 residues. For the CDR3, the DNA is TGCAGTACACGCCGGACTAGGCTAACCAATGAGCAGTTCTTC. The encoded protein is CSTRRTRLTNEQFF.

In its sample, this clonotype was seen many times. V is TRBV20-1 and J is TRBJ1-5; 7 bases are shared with TRBD1. The CDR3 sequence is 15 residues long. V shed 5 bases and J 2 bases; nucleotides not matched to a gene: 9. The germline CDR1 and CDR2 sequences are DFQATT and SNEGSKA (reference sequence). The CDR3 DNA sequence: TGCAGTGCTCCAAGGGGGCGCAAAGGCAATCAGCCCCAGCATTTT. Protein sequence: CSAPRGRKGNQPQHF.

The chain joins TRBV29-1 to TRBJ1-1; D is ambiguous. Germline CDR1 and CDR2: SQVTM and ANQGSEA. V lost 1 base to trimming and J lost 4 bases, with 7 bases between them. The CDR3 spans 12 residues. CDR3 residues: CSVEVQATEAFF. The CDR3 DNA reads as TGCAGCGTTGAAGTTCAGGCCACTGAAGCTTTCTTT.

This rearrangement joins TRBV12-5 to TRBJ2-2; D not certain. The CDR3 consists of 14 residues. V lost 0 bases and J 6 bases, leaving 8 bases between the germline ends. Looked up from germline, CDR1 is LGHNT and CDR2 is FRNRAP. The CDR3 DNA reads TGTGCTAGTGGTTTGGTAATGGGGTCCGGGGAGCTGTTTTTT. Translating it yields CASGLVMGSGELFF.

This clonotype was detected only a few times. The chain is built from TRBV7-9 and TRBJ2-3, with D perhaps matching TRBD2 (6 bases). Germline CDR1 reads SEHNR; CDR2 reads FQNEAQ (reference sequence). The CDR3 runs 17 residues. V lost 1 base and J 2 bases, leaving 16 bases between the germline ends. Written as DNA, the CDR3 is TGTGCCAGCAGCTTAGGGGTAGCGGTCATCTCCACAGATACGCAGTATTTT. Protein: CASSLGVAVISTDTQYF.

This clonotype appeared a few times. The chain joins TRBV12-3 or TRBV12-4 to TRBJ1-3; possibly TRBD1 for D (6 bases). This CDR3 contains 10 residues. The CDR3 nucleotides are TGTGCTTATAAGGGGGACACCATATATTTT. Translated, it gives CAYKGDTIYF.

The table lists this clonotype with a few counts. The J gene is TRBJ1-5, the V gene TRBV5-1, with D tentatively TRBD1 (5 bases). The length of the CDR3 is 17 residues. Per germline, CDR1 SGHRS and CDR2 YFSETQ. V was trimmed by 3 bases and J by 0 bases, leaving 16 bases between them. CDR3 nucleotide sequence: TGCGCCAGCAGCTCCGAACCCCTAGGGGATAGCAATCAGCCCCAGCATTTT. It translates to CASSSEPLGDSNQPQHF. Based on the CDR3 plus reference TRBV5-1 and TRBJ1-5, the full variable domain is KAGVTQTPRYLIKTRGQQVTLSCSPISGHRSVSWYQQTPGQGLQFLFEYFSETQRNKGNFPGRFSGRQFSNSRSEMNVSTLELGDSALYLCASSSEPLGDSNQPQHFGDGTRLSIL.